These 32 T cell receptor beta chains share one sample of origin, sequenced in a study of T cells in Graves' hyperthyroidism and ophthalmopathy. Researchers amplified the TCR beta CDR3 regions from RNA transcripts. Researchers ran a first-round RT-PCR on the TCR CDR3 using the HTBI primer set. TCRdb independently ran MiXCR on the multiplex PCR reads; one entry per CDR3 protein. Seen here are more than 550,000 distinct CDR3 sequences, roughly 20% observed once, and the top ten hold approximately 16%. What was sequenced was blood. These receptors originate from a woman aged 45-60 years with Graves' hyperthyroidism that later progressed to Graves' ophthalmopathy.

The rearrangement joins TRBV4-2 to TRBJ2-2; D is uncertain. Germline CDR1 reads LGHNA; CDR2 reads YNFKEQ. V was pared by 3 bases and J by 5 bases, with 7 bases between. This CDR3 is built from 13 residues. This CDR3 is CASSHVGTGELFF. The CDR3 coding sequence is TGTGCCAGCAGCCATGTCGGGACCGGGGAGCTGTTTTTT.

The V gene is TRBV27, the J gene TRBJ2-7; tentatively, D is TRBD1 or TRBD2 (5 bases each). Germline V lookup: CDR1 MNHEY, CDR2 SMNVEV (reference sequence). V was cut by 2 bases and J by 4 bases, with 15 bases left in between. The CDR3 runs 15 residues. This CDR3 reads CASSLSRERDYEQYF. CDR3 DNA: TGTGCCAGCAGTTTAAGCAGGGAACGGGATTACGAGCAGTACTTC.

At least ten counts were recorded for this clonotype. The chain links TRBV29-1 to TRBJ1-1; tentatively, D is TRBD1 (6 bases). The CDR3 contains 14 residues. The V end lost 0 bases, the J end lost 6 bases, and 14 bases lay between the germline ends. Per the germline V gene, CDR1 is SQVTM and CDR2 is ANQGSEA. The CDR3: CSVEDTGHSPEAFF. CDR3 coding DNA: TGCAGCGTTGAAGATACAGGGCATAGCCCTGAAGCTTTCTTT.

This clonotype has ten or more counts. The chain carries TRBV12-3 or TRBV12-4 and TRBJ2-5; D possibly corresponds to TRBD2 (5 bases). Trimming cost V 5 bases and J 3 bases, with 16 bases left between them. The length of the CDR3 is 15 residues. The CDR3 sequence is CASSTSGLLKETQYF. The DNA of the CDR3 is TGTGCCAGCAGTACCAGCGGTCTTCTCAAAGAGACCCAGTACTTC.

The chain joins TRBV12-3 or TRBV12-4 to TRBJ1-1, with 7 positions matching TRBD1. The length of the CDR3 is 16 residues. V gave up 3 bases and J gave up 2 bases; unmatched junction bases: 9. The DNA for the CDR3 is TGTGCCAGCAGTTTGCAGGGGGGAGGAGGAAACACTGAAGCTTTCTTT. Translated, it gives CASSLQGGGGNTEAFF.

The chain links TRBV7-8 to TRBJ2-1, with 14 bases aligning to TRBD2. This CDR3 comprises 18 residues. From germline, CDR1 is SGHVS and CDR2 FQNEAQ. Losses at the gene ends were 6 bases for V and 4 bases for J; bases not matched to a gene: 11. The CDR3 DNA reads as TGTGCCAGCAGAGCCGGGACTAGCGGGGGCCTGACTTACAATGAGCAGTTCTTC. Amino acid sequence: CASRAGTSGGLTYNEQFF.

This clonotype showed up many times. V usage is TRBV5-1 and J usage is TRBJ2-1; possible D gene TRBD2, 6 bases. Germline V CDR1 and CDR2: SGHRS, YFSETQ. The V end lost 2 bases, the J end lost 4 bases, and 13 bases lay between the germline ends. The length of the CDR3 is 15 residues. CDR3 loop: CASSFSTGAYNEQFF. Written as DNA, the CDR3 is TGCGCCAGCAGCTTCTCCACGGGAGCTTACAATGAGCAGTTCTTC. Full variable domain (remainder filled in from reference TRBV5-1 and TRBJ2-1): KAGVTQTPRYLIKTRGQQVTLSCSPISGHRSVSWYQQTPGQGLQFLFEYFSETQRNKGNFPGRFSGRQFSNSRSEMNVSTLELGDSALYLCASSFSTGAYNEQFFGPGTRLTVL.

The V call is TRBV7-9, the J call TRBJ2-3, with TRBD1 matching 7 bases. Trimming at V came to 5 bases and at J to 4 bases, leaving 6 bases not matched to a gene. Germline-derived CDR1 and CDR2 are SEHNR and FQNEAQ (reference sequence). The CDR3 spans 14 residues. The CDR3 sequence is CASSPTGAADTQYF. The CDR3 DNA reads TGTGCCAGCAGCCCAACAGGGGCGGCAGATACGCAGTATTTT.

CDR3 in amino acids: CASSQRSAAGTQYF. The DNA of the CDR3 is TGTGCCAGCAGCCAAAGAAGCGCCGCAGGTACGCAGTATTTT. V usage is TRBV3-1 and J usage is TRBJ2-3; no clear D. Germline V gives CDR1 LGHDT, CDR2 YNNKEL (reference sequence). The CDR3 extends over 14 amino acids. The V end lost 2 bases, the J end lost 8 bases, and 14 bases lay between the germline ends.

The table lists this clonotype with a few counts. CDR3 in amino acids: CASSLGPLVTEAFF. Written as DNA, the CDR3 is TGTGCCAGCAGCTTAGGTCCCCTAGTAACTGAAGCTTTCTTT. The rearrangement links TRBV11-2 to TRBJ1-1, with no clear D. The CDR3 is 14 amino acids. Germline CDR1 reads SGHAT; CDR2 reads FQNNGV. V lost 1 base and J 5 bases, leaving 11 bases between the germline ends.

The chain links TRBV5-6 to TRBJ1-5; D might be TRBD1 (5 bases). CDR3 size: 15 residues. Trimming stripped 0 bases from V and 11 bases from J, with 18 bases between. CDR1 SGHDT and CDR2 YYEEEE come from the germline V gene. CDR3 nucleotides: TGTGCCAGCAGCTTGGCCTTGCGGGGCGTCCAGGCCCAGCATTTT. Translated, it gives CASSLALRGVQAQHF.

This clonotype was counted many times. In DNA form, the CDR3 reads TGTGCCAGCAGTTACACAGGAGGCTATGGCTACACCTTC. It codes for CASSYTGGYGYTF. The rearrangement joins TRBV6-5 to TRBJ1-2; a possible D gene is TRBD1 (5 bases). Trimming took off 2 bases at V and 4 bases at J, with 8 bases between the two ends. The CDR3 runs to 13 residues. CDR1 is MNHEY, CDR2 SVGAGI, per germline.

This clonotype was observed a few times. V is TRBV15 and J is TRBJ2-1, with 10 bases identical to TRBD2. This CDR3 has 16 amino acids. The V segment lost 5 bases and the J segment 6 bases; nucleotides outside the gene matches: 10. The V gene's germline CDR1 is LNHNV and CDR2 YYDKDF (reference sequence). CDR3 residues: CATSVDRTSGSNEQFF. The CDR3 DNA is TGTGCCACCAGCGTGGATCGGACTAGCGGAAGCAATGAGCAGTTCTTC.

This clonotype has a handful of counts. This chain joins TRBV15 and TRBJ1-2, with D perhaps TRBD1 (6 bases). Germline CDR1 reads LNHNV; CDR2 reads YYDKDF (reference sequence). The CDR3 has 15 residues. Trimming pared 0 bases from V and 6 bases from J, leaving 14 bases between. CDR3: CATSRDLTGIDGYTF. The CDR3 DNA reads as TGTGCCACCAGCAGAGATCTAACAGGGATAGATGGCTACACCTTC. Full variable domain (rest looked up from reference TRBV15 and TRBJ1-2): DAMVIQNPRYQVTQFGKPVTLSCSQTLNHNVMYWYQQKSSQAPKLLFHYYDKDFNNEADTPDNFQSRRPNTSFCFLDIRSPGLGDTAMYLCATSRDLTGIDGYTFGSGTRLTVV.

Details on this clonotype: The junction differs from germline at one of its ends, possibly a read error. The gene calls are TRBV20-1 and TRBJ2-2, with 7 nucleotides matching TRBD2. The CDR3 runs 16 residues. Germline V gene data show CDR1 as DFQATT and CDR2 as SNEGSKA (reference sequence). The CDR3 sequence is CSAAGTNGAITGEPFF. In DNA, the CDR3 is TGCAGTGCTGCCGGGACTAACGGGGCGATCACCGGGGAGCCGTTTTTT.

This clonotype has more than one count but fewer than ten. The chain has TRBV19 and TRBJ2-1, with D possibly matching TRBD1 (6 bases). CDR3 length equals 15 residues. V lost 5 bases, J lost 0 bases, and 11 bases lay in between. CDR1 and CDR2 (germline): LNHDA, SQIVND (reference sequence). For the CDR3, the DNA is TGTGCCAGTAGTCTTCACAGGGACTCCTACAATGAGCAGTTCTTC. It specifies CASSLHRDSYNEQFF.

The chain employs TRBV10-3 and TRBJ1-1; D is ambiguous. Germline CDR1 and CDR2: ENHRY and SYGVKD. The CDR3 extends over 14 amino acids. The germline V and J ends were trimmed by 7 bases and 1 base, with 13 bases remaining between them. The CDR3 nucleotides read TGTGCCATCACCACGGGAGGGCAGAACACTGAAGCTTTCTTT. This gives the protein CAITTGGQNTEAFF.

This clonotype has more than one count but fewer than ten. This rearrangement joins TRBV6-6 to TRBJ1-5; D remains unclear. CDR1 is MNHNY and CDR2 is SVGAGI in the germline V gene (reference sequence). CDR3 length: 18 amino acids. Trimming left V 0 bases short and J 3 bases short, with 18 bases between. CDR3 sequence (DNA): TGTGCCAGCAGTTACTCGGTGGTGGGCAGCCCCTCCAATCAGCCCCAGCATTTT. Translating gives CASSYSVVGSPSNQPQHF.

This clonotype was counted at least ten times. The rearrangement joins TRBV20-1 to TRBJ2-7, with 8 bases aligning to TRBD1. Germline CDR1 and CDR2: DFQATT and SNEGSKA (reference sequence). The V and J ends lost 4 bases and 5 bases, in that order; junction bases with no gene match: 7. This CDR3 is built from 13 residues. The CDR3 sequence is CSANAQGDHEQYF. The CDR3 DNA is TGCAGTGCTAATGCACAGGGGGACCACGAGCAGTACTTC.

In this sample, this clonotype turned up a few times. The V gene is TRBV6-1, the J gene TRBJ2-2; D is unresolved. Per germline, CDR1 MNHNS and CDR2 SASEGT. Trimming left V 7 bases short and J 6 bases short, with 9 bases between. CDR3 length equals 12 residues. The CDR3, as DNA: TGTGCCAGCAAGAGGAGACCCGGGGAGCTGTTTTTT. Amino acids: CASKRRPGELFF.

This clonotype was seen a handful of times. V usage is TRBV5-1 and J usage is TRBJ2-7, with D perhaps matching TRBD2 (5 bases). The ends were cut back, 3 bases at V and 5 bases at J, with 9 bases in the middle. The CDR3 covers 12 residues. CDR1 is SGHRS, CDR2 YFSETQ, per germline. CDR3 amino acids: CASSWQEDEQYF. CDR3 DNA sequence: TGCGCCAGCAGCTGGCAGGAGGACGAGCAGTACTTC. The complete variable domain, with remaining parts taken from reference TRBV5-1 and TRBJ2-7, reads KAGVTQTPRYLIKTRGQQVTLSCSPISGHRSVSWYQQTPGQGLQFLFEYFSETQRNKGNFPGRFSGRQFSNSRSEMNVSTLELGDSALYLCASSWQEDEQYFGPGTRLTVT.

This chain's CDR3 is CASSSTTGSTGELFF. The CDR3 DNA sequence: TGCGCCAGCAGCTCCACAACTGGGAGCACCGGGGAGCTGTTTTTT. This rearrangement joins TRBV5-1 to TRBJ2-2, with D possibly being TRBD2 (5 bases). Germline CDR1 SGHRS, CDR2 YFSETQ. The CDR3 spans 15 residues. Trimming removed 3 bases at V and 4 bases at J, with 13 bases between.

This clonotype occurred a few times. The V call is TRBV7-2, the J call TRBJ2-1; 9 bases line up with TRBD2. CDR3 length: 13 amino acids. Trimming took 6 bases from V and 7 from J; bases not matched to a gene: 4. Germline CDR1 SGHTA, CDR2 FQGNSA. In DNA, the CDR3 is TGTGCCAGCAGGGGACTAGCTTTGAATGAGCAGTTCTTC. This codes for CASRGLALNEQFF.

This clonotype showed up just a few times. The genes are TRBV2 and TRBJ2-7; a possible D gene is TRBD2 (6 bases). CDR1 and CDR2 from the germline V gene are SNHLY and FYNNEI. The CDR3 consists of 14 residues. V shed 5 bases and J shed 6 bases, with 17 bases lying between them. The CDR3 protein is CASSPFVRGPEQYF. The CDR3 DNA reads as TGTGCCAGCAGTCCCTTCGTGCGGGGACCCGAGCAGTACTTC.

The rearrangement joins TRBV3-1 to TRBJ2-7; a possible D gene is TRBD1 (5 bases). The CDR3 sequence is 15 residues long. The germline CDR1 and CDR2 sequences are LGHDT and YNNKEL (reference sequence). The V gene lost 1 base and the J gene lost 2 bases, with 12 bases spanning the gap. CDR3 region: CASSQVSQGPYEQYF. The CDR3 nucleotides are TGTGCCAGCAGCCAAGTTAGTCAGGGCCCCTACGAGCAGTACTTC.

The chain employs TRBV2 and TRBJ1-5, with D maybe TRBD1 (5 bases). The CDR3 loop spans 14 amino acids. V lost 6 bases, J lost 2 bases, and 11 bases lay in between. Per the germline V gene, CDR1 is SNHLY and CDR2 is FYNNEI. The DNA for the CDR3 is TGTGCCAGCAGACAGGAGTATGGCAATCAGCCCCAGCATTTT. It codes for CASRQEYGNQPQHF.

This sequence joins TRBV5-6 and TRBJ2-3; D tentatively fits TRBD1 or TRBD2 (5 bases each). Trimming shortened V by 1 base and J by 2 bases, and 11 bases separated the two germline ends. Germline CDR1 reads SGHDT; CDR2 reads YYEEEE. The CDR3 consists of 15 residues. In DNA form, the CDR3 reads TGTGCCAGCAGCTTGAAGGGGACCCACACAGATACGCAGTATTTT. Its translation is CASSLKGTHTDTQYF.

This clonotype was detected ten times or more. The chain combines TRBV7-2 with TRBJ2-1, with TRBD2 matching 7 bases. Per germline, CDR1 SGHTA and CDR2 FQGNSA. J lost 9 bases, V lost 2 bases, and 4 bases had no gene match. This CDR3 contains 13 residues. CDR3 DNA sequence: TGTGCCAGCAGCTTACTAGCGGTTGCTGAGCAGTTCTTC. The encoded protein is CASSLLAVAEQFF.

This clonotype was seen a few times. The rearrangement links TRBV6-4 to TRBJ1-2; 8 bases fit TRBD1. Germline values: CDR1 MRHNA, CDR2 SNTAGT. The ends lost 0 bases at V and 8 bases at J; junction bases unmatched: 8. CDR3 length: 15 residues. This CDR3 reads CASSDSPTGEGGYTF. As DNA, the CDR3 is TGTGCCAGCAGTGACTCGCCGACAGGGGAAGGGGGCTACACCTTC.

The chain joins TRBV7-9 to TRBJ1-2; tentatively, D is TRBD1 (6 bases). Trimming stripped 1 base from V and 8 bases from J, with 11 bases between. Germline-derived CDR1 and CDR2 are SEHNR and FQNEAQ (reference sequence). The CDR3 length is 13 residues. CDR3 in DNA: TGTGCCAGCAGCTTAGTGGGGGCCAGCGGCTACACCTTC. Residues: CASSLVGASGYTF.

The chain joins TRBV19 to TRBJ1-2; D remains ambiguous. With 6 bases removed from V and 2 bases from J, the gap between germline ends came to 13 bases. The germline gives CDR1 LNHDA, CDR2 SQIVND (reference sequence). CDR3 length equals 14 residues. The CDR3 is CASRFQSGNYGYTF. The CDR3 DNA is TGTGCCAGTAGGTTCCAGTCGGGAAACTATGGCTACACCTTC.

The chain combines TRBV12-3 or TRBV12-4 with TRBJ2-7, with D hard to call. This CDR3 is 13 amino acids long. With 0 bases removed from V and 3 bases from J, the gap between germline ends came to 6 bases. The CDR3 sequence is CASSLAMIYEQYF. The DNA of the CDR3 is TGTGCCAGCAGTTTAGCTATGATCTACGAGCAGTACTTC.